This TCR beta chain was captured in a study of blood T cell repertoires in COVID-19. Per the authors' pipeline: Scientists estimated how many nucleated cells there were by amplifying reference gene primers. TCRdb keeps only in-frame clones here, not all; method: immunoSEQ multiplex PCR. Clone size and the V and J calls come from that table; the DNA yielded D and trimming. This table holds a few hundred thousand clones, about 86% found once. With 3 bases clipped from V and 6 bases from J, the junction kept 1 base outside the gene matches. Per the germline V gene, CDR1 is LNHDA and CDR2 is SQIVND (reference sequence). The CDR3 is 13 residues long.

This receptor was taken from a woman aged 45 to 65 with acute or convalescent COVID-19. This chain connects TRBV19 to TRBJ2-5; the match to TRBD2 covers 10 bases. Sequencing used peripheral blood. The CDR3 bases are TGTGCCAGTAGTATTAGCGGGAGGAAGACCCAGTACTTC. It encodes CASSISGRKTQYF.